Listed below are T cell receptor beta chains from one sample, sequenced in a study of a mutant IDH1 vaccine in newly diagnosed glioma. Libraries were prepared by immunoSEQ multiplex PCR; TCRdb keeps only in-frame clonotypes and omits some of them. This sample has approximately 50,000 clones, with approximately 76% found just once. For these receptors, no antigen is known. Specimen: PBMCs, collected from a glioma patient whose treatment included an IDH1 peptide vaccine. These receptors originate from a woman in her forties with glioma. Some clones in this sample may be carry-over from other donors' samples. CDR3s include the opening cysteine and the closing phenylalanine or tryptophan. Each record gives: clone size, J gene, D gene, V gene, CDR3 protein, CDR3 DNA. A D gene is named only where the DNA matches it firmly. Some rows mark clone size as missing; the rest say once, few, many or name a class of expanded clone.

NA	TRBJ2-1	TRBD2	TRBV6-4	CASSYRLAAYNEQFF	TGTGCCAGCAGTTACAGACTAGCGGCTTACAATGAGCAGTTCTTC
NA	TRBJ1-2	TRBD1	TRBV19	CASSTQGNYGYTF	TGTGCCAGTAGTACACAGGGGAACTATGGCTACACCTTC
few	TRBJ1-5	NA	TRBV4-1	CASSLGRENQPQHF	TGCGCCAGCAGTTTGGGACGGGAGAATCAGCCCCAGCATTTT
NA	TRBJ1-3	NA	TRBV15	CATSSEGVFDGGRNTIYF	TGTGCCACCAGTAGCGAGGGGGTGTTCGACGGTGGTAGGAACACCATATATTTT
few	TRBJ2-6	NA	TRBV27	CASSFTDRTGANVLTF	TGTGCCAGCAGTTTTACCGACCGGACTGGGGCCAACGTCCTGACTTTC
NA	TRBJ1-1	NA	TRBV6-1	CASSAPPWTVVVATEAFF	TGTGCCAGCAGTGCCCCTCCTTGGACAGTTGTGGTAGCCACTGAAGCTTTCTTT
few	TRBJ1-1	NA	TRBV5-1	CASSLARTRTTEAFF	TGCGCCAGCAGCTTGGCGAGGACACGAACAACTGAAGCTTTCTTT
NA	TRBJ2-5	NA	TRBV6-5	CASSYSNRASREAQYF	TGTGCCAGCAGTTACTCGAATCGAGCGTCCAGGGAGGCCCAGTACTTC
NA	TRBJ2-7	NA	TRBV30	CAWLSSYEQYF	TGTGCCTGGCTATCCTCCTACGAGCAGTACTTC
NA	TRBJ2-3	NA	TRBV19	CASSMGGVFTDTQYF	TGTGCCAGTAGTATGGGGGGAGTATTTACAGATACGCAGTATTTT
NA	TRBJ2-5	NA	TRBV2	CASKGDPQETQYF	TGTGCCAGCAAAGGGGATCCTCAAGAGACCCAGTACTTC
NA	TRBJ1-5	NA	TRBV4-3	CASSQTVTGRPQHF	TGCGCCAGCAGCCAGACGGTAACAGGGAGACCCCAGCATTTT
NA	TRBJ2-6	NA	TRBV5-1	CASRLDSSGANVLTF	TGCGCCAGCAGACTAGACAGTTCTGGGGCCAACGTCCTGACTTTC
NA	TRBJ1-3	NA	TRBV5-1	CASNADSSSSGNTIYF	TGCGCCAGCAACGCCGACAGTTCCTCTTCTGGAAACACCATATATTTT
NA	TRBJ2-2	NA	TRBV6-5	CASTRGGAGGELFF	TGTGCCAGCACCAGAGGGGGGGCGGGCGGGGAGCTGTTTTTT
few	TRBJ2-6	TRBD1	TRBV2	CASSGGQGSGANVLTF	TGTGCCAGCAGTGGGGGACAGGGGTCTGGGGCCAACGTCCTGACTTTC
once	TRBJ2-1	TRBD1	TRBV7-8	CASSYPEGAAYNEQFF	TGTGCCAGCAGCTACCCAGAGGGGGCCGCCTACAATGAGCAGTTCTTC